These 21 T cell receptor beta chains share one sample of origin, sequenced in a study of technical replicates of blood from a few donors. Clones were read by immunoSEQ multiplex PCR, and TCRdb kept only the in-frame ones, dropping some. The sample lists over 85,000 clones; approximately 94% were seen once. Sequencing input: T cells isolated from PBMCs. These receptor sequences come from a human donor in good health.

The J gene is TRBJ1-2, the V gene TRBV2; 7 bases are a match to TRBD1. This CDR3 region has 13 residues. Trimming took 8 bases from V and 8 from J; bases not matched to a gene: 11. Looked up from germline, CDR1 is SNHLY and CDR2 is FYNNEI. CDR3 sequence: CASGGVAGGGYTF. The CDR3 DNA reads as TGTGCCAGCGGCGGTGTGGCAGGGGGAGGCTACACCTTC.

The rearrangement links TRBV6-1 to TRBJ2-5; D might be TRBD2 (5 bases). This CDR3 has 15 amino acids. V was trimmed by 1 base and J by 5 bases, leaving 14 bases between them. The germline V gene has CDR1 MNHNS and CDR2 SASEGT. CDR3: CASSEGTRPVETQYF. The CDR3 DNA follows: TGTGCCAGCAGTGAAGGGACTCGACCGGTGGAGACCCAGTACTTC.

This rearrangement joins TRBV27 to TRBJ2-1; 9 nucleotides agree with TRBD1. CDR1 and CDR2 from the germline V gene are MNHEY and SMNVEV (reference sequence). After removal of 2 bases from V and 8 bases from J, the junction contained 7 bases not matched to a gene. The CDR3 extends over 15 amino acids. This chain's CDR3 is CASSLIRTGDHEQFF. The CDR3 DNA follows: TGTGCCAGCAGTTTAATAAGGACAGGGGATCATGAGCAGTTCTTC.

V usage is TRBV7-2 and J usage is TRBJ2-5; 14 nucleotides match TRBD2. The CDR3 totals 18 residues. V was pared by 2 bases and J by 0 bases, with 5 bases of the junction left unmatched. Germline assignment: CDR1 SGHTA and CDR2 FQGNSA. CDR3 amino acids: CASSLLRLAGGYQETQYF. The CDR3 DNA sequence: TGTGCCAGCAGCTTACTTAGACTAGCGGGGGGGTACCAAGAGACCCAGTACTTC.

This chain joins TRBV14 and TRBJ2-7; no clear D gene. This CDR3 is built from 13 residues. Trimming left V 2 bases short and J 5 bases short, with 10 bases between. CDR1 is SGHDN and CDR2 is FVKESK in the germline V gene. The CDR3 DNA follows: TGTGCCAGCAGCCAAAAACATTACGACGAGCAGTACTTC. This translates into CASSQKHYDEQYF.

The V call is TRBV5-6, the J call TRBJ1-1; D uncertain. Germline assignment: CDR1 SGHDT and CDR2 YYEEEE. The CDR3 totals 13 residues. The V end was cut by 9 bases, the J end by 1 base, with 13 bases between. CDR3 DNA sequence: TGTGCCACCCTTGAGAGGCCGAACACTGAAGCTTTCTTT. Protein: CATLERPNTEAFF.

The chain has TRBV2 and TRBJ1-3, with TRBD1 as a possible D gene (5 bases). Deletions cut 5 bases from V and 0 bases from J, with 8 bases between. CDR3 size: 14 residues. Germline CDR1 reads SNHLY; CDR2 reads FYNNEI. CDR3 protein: CASSLDSSGNTIYF. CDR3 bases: TGTGCCAGCAGTCTCGACAGCTCTGGAAACACCATATATTTT.

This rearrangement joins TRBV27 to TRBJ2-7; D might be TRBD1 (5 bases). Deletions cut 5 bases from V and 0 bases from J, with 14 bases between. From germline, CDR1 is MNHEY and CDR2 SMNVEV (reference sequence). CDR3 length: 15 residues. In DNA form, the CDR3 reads TGTGCCAGCAGTCTGAGCTCGGACATCTCCTACGAGCAGTACTTC. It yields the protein CASSLSSDISYEQYF.

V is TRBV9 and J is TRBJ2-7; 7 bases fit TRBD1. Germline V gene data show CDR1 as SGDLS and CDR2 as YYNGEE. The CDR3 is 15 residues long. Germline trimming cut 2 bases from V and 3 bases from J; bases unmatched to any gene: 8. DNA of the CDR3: TGTGCCAGCAGCGTCGACGGGGACAGAGTCTACGAGCAGTACTTC. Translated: CASSVDGDRVYEQYF.

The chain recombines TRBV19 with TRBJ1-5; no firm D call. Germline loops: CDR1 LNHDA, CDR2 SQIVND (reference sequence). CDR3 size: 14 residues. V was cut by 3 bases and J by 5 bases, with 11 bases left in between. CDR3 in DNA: TGTGCCAGTAGTATCCAGGTCAGCCATCAGCCCCAGCATTTT. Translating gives CASSIQVSHQPQHF.

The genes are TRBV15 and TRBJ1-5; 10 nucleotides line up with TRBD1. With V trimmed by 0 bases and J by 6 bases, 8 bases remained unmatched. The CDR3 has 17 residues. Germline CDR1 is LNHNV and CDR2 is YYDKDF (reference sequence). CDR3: CATSRDLLTGGTQPQHF. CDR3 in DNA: TGTGCCACCAGCAGAGATCTTTTGACAGGGGGCACTCAGCCCCAGCATTTT.

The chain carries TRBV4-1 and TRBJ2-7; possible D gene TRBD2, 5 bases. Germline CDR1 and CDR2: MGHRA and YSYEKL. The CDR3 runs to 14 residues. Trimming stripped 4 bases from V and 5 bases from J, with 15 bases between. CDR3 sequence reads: CASSRNQVGDEQYF. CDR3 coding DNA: TGCGCCAGCAGCCGGAATCAGGTCGGGGACGAGCAGTACTTC.

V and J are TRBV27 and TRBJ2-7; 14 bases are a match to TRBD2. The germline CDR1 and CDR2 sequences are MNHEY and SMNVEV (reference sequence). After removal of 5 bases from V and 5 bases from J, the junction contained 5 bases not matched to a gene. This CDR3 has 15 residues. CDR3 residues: CASSPGLAGVNEQYF. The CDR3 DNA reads TGTGCCAGCAGTCCGGGACTAGCGGGAGTAAACGAGCAGTACTTC.

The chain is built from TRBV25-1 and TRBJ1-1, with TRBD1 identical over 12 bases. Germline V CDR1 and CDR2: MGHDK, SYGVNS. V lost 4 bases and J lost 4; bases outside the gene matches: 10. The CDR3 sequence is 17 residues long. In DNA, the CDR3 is TGTGCCAGCAGTGGCCCGGGACAGGGGGCGATCTCCACTGAAGCTTTCTTT. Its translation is CASSGPGQGAISTEAFF.

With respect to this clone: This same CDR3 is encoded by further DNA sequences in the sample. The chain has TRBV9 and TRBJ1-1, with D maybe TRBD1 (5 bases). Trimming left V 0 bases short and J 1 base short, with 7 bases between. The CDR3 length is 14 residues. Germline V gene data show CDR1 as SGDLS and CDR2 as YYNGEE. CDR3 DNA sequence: TGTGCCAGCAGCGTAGTCGGGGGGAACACTGAAGCTTTCTTT. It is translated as CASSVVGGNTEAFF.

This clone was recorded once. CDR3 residues: CASSVGPGGETQYF. CDR3 in DNA: TGTGCCAGCAGCGTAGGACCTGGCGGAGAAACGCAGTATTTT. The chain couples TRBV9 to TRBJ2-3; D is ambiguous. This CDR3 has 14 amino acids. CDR1 is SGDLS, CDR2 YYNGEE, per germline. V was pared by 0 bases and J by 9 bases, with 14 bases between.

In nucleotides, the CDR3 is TGTGCCATCAGCCCCGGGACAGGGGGCCGGAGCACTGAAGCTTTCTTT. It specifies CAISPGTGGRSTEAFF. The chain has TRBV10-3 and TRBJ1-1; 12 positions agree with TRBD1. The germline gives CDR1 ENHRY, CDR2 SYGVKD. The trim removed 6 bases at V and 4 bases at J, leaving 9 bases unmatched. CDR3 length: 16 amino acids.

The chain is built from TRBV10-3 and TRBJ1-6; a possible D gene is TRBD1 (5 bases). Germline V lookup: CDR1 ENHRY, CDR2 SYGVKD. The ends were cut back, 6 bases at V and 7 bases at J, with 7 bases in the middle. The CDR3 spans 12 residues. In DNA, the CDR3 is TGTGCCATCAGGGGGGGGAATTCACCCCTCCACTTT. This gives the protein CAIRGGNSPLHF.

The CDR3 here is CASSLGGGPYGYTF. DNA for the CDR3: TGTGCCAGCAGCTTAGGTGGAGGGCCGTATGGCTACACCTTC. The gene calls are TRBV7-6 and TRBJ1-2, with no clear D. Germline CDR1 reads SGHVS; CDR2 reads FNYEAQ. Trimming removed 1 base at V and 5 bases at J, with 11 bases between. This CDR3 contains 14 residues. Full variable domain (outside the CDR3, taken from reference TRBV7-6 and TRBJ1-2): GAGVSQSPRYKVTKRGQDVALRCDPISGHVSLYWYRQALGQGPEFLTYFNYEAQQDKSGLPNDRFSAERPEGSISTLTIQRTEQRDSAMYRCASSLGGGPYGYTFGSGTRLTVV.

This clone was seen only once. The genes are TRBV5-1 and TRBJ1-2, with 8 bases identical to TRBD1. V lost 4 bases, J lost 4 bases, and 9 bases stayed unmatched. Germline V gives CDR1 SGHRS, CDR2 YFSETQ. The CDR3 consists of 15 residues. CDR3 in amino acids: CASSPEAGGGYGYTF. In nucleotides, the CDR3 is TGCGCCAGCAGCCCGGAGGCAGGGGGCGGCTATGGCTACACCTTC.

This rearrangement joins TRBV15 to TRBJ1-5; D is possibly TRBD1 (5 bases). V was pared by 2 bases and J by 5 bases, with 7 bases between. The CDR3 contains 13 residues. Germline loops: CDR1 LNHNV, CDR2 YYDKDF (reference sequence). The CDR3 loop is CATSRKGDQPQHF. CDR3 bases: TGTGCCACCAGCAGAAAAGGGGATCAGCCCCAGCATTTT.